Following are 20 T cell receptor beta chains from one sample sequenced in a study of T cells after posttransplantation cyclophosphamide. Profiled with immunoSEQ multiplex PCR; TCRdb holds only in-frame clones, not every one. This sample has about 17,000 clones, with around 85% found just once. Controls had myeloablative marrow grafts with methotrexate and calcineurin inhibitor, sampled at 1 year. The sample consisted of PBMCs, taken after allogeneic stem cell transplant with calcineurin inhibitor and methotrexate. These receptors originate from a female patient between 18 and 30 years old who received an allogeneic stem cell transplant from an unrelated donor, was CMV-positive, and had acute and chronic GVHD. A share of the T cells may be of graft donor origin.

The V call is TRBV4-1, the J call TRBJ1-4; 8 positions match TRBD1. The CDR3 runs to 13 residues. Germline-derived CDR1 and CDR2 are MGHRA and YSYEKL. V lost 6 bases, J lost 3 bases, and 0 bases stayed unmatched. DNA for the CDR3: TGCGCCAGCAGGGACAGGGCTAATGAAAAACTGTTTTTT. Encoded protein: CASRDRANEKLFF.

V and J are TRBV5-1 and TRBJ2-1, with 12 bases that match TRBD2. Looked up from germline, CDR1 is SGHRS and CDR2 is YFSETQ. The V gene end was trimmed by 0 bases and the J gene end by 4 bases; junction bases not matched to a gene: 8. The CDR3 length is 18 residues. CDR3 protein: CASSLGLAGDRDYNEQFF. As DNA, the CDR3 is TGCGCCAGCAGCTTGGGACTAGCGGGAGATCGGGATTACAATGAGCAGTTCTTC.

This clone was counted only a few times. The chain recombines TRBV30 with TRBJ1-4, with TRBD1 matching 9 bases. The CDR3 runs to 15 residues. In germline, CDR1 is GTSNPN, CDR2 SVGIG (reference sequence). Trimming took 1 base from V and 6 from J; bases not matched to a gene: 6. The CDR3 is CAWSAQQGAYEKLFF. In DNA form, the CDR3 reads TGTGCCTGGAGTGCCCAACAGGGGGCATATGAAAAACTGTTTTTT.

This clone has a handful of counts. This sequence joins TRBV6-5 and TRBJ1-2; D not certain. Trimming stripped 5 bases from V and 4 bases from J, with 11 bases between. Germline assignment: CDR1 MNHEY and CDR2 SVGAGI. This CDR3 region has 13 residues. The CDR3 spells CASSGGRTYGYTF. CDR3 in DNA: TGTGCCAGCAGTGGAGGACGGACCTATGGCTACACCTTC.

The chain links TRBV2 to TRBJ2-7; D is perhaps TRBD1 (6 bases). The V end was cut by 3 bases, the J end by 8 bases, with 8 bases between. Germline V lookup: CDR1 SNHLY, CDR2 FYNNEI. The CDR3 sequence is 11 residues long. CDR3 coding DNA: TGTGCCAGCAGTGACCAGGGGCAGCAGTACTTC. Amino acids: CASSDQGQQYF.

This chain uses TRBV5-1 with TRBJ2-3; 14 nucleotides agree with TRBD2. Germline assignment: CDR1 SGHRS and CDR2 YFSETQ. The junction had 5 bases not matched to a gene; V was cut back by 3 bases and J by 5 bases. This CDR3 region has 16 residues. CDR3 nucleotide sequence: TGCGCCAGCAGCTCGGGACTAGCGGGAGTTTTAGATACGCAGTATTTT. It codes for CASSSGLAGVLDTQYF.

The rearrangement links TRBV10-3 to TRBJ2-7; D may be TRBD2 (6 bases). The length of the CDR3 is 13 residues. V was pared by 4 bases and J by 4 bases, with 11 bases between. Germline V CDR1 and CDR2: ENHRY, SYGVKD. In DNA form, the CDR3 reads TGTGCCATCAGTGGCGGGATCGGATACGAGCAGTACTTC. The encoded protein is CAISGGIGYEQYF.

The chain uses TRBV7-8 and TRBJ2-7; 9 nucleotides line up with TRBD2. Germline V CDR1 and CDR2: SGHVS, FQNEAQ. This CDR3 is built from 19 residues. J gave up 3 bases and V 6 bases, and 21 bases lay outside the gene matches. The CDR3 nucleotides read TGTGCCAGCAGTTCCGATGTAGCGGGAGACCCCTACTCAGGCTACGAGCAGTACTTC. Translation gives CASSSDVAGDPYSGYEQYF.

The sample holds a few counts of this clone. J is TRBJ2-5 and V is TRBV27, with D maybe TRBD1 (6 bases). There are 13 residues in the CDR3. V was shortened by 4 bases and J by 5 bases, with 11 bases between the two germline ends. Looked up from germline, CDR1 is MNHEY and CDR2 is SMNVEV (reference sequence). This chain's CDR3 is CASSSQGRETQYF. In DNA, the CDR3 is TGTGCCAGCAGTTCTCAGGGGCGTGAGACCCAGTACTTC.

V usage is TRBV4-1 and J usage is TRBJ2-5; possible D gene TRBD2, 5 bases. The last part of the DNA fits TRBJ2-7 better; the J call may be wrong. Germline CDR1 reads MGHRA; CDR2 reads YSYEKL. The CDR3 is 15 amino acids. CDR3 amino acids: CASSQTASPTYEQYF. CDR3 nucleotide sequence: TGCGCCAGCAGCCAAACCGCTAGCCCTACCTACGAGCAGTACTTC.

The chain couples TRBV27 to TRBJ2-1; perhaps TRBD1 as D (5 bases). The germline gives CDR1 MNHEY, CDR2 SMNVEV (reference sequence). Between the trimmed V and J ends, which lost 5 bases and 5 bases, there was a span of 19 bases. This CDR3 is built from 16 residues. The CDR3: CASSPRASVNNNEQFF. The CDR3 DNA reads TGTGCCAGCAGTCCCAGGGCCTCCGTTAACAACAATGAGCAGTTCTTC.

This chain uses TRBV29-1 with TRBJ2-7, with 10 bases fitting TRBD1. The CDR3 extends over 12 amino acids. J lost 7 bases, V lost 7 bases, and 7 bases had no gene match. The germline CDR1 and CDR2 sequences are SQVTM and ANQGSEA. CDR3 amino acids: CSGGDRGTEQYF. CDR3 bases: TGCAGCGGGGGGGACAGGGGAACGGAGCAGTACTTC.

The V gene is TRBV6-1, the J gene TRBJ2-7, with D tentatively TRBD1 (7 bases). Germline lookup yields CDR1 MNHNS and CDR2 SASEGT. The CDR3 extends over 14 amino acids. With 5 bases removed from V and 1 base from J, the gap between germline ends came to 12 bases. The CDR3: CASSTGDRSYEQYF. Written as DNA, the CDR3 is TGTGCCAGCAGTACGGGGGACAGATCCTACGAGCAGTACTTC.

The chain carries TRBV7-2 and TRBJ2-7; 13 nucleotides agree with TRBD2. From germline, CDR1 is SGHTA and CDR2 FQGNSA. This CDR3 comprises 16 residues. Trimming cost V 1 base and J 6 bases; bases outside gene matches: 6. CDR3 residues: CASSLGTSGRESEQYF. For the CDR3, the DNA is TGTGCCAGCAGCTTAGGGACTAGCGGGAGAGAGAGCGAGCAGTACTTC.

V gene TRBV4-2 combines with J gene TRBJ2-7, with TRBD2 as a possible D gene (6 bases). V was clipped by 4 bases and J by 0 bases, with 13 bases between them. This CDR3 is built from 15 residues. The germline V gene encodes CDR1 LGHNA and CDR2 YNFKEQ. Here the CDR3 DNA reads TGTGCCAGCAGCCTCGGTACGGAGGGCTCCTACGAGCAGTACTTC. Translation: CASSLGTEGSYEQYF.

This clone was detected once. The gene calls are TRBV2 and TRBJ2-5; maybe TRBD2 (7 bases). This CDR3 contains 12 residues. Germline lookup yields CDR1 SNHLY and CDR2 FYNNEI. V lost 6 bases and J 6 bases, leaving 11 bases between the germline ends. Written as DNA, the CDR3 is TGTGCCAGCAGAGGGGGGGGAAAGACCCAGTACTTC. Its protein is CASRGGGKTQYF.

This clone is judged medium-sized (0.01 to 0.1%). The J gene is TRBJ1-1, the V gene TRBV19; 7 bases agree with TRBD1. The trim removed 6 bases at V and 1 base at J, leaving 8 bases unmatched. This CDR3 has 15 residues. CDR1 and CDR2 (germline): LNHDA, SQIVND (reference sequence). The DNA for the CDR3 is TGTGCCAGTAGGGGCAGGGGGATTGGGAACACTGAAGCTTTCTTT. This sequence encodes CASRGRGIGNTEAFF.

V and J are TRBV9 and TRBJ1-1, with a possible D match to TRBD1 (6 bases). This CDR3 has 14 amino acids. Between the trimmed V and J ends, which lost 4 bases and 3 bases, there was a span of 13 bases. CDR1 and CDR2 from the germline V gene are SGDLS and YYNGEE. The DNA for the CDR3 is TGTGCCAGCAGCACCCGGACAGACTACACTGAAGCTTTCTTT. The encoded protein is CASSTRTDYTEAFF. Combining the CDR3 with reference TRBV9 and TRBJ1-1 gives the whole variable domain DSGVTQTPKHLITATGQRVTLRCSPRSGDLSVYWYQQSLDQGLQFLIQYYNGEERAKGNILERFSAQQFPDLHSELNLSSLELGDSALYFCASSTRTDYTEAFFGQGTRLTVV.

CDR3 sequence: CASSLGRGPPPGQPQHF. In nucleotides, the CDR3 is TGTGCCAGCAGCTTAGGCAGGGGACCTCCTCCGGGCCAGCCCCAGCATTTT. The chain joins TRBV7-9 to TRBJ1-5, with D possibly being TRBD1 (6 bases). Germline CDR1 is SEHNR and CDR2 is FQNEAQ (reference sequence). CDR3 length equals 17 residues. V was pared by 1 base and J by 7 bases, with 20 bases between.

The chain couples TRBV7-9 to TRBJ2-7; the match to TRBD1 covers 7 bases. Germline values: CDR1 SEHNR, CDR2 FQNEAQ (reference sequence). The CDR3 is 13 amino acids. Germline trimming cut 5 bases from V and 3 bases from J; bases unmatched to any gene: 4. CDR3 loop: CASSPRQGYEQYF. DNA of the CDR3: TGTGCCAGCAGCCCCAGACAGGGCTACGAGCAGTACTTC. The entire variable domain, with the rest obtained from reference TRBV7-9 and TRBJ2-7, is as follows: DTGVSQNPRHKITKRGQNVTFRCDPISEHNRLYWYRQTLGQGPEFLTYFQNEAQLEKSRLLSDRFSAERPKGSFSTLEIQRTEQGDSAMYLCASSPRQGYEQYFGPGTRLTVT.